The 6 T cell receptor beta chains listed next were all sequenced from one sample in a study of T cell responses to AZD1222 COVID-19 vaccine. Measured with immunoSEQ multiplex PCR; TCRdb has only the in-frame clones, and not every one. The sample records 84,000 or so clones, 70% to 90% being singletons. The specimen comprised peripheral blood, sampled on day 0 of AZD1222 vaccination. These receptor sequences come from an adult in good health.

This clone is a singleton in its sample. V is TRBV5-8 and J is TRBJ1-5; maybe TRBD1 (6 bases). CDR1 is SGHTS and CDR2 is YDEGEE in the germline V gene. The germline V and J ends were trimmed by 0 bases and 2 bases, with 9 bases remaining between them. The CDR3 is 15 amino acids. The CDR3 is CASSLGGRGNQPQHF. As DNA, the CDR3 is TGTGCCAGCAGCTTGGGGGGGCGAGGCAATCAGCCCCAGCATTTT.

The chain joins TRBV21-1 to TRBJ1-1. TRBV21-1 is described as a pseudogene. The CDR3 sequence is 14 residues long. The CDR3 region has the DNA TGTGCCAGCAGTAAAACCCCTTCCTCCTCCGGAGCTTTCTTT. Its translation: CASSKTPSSSGAFF.

The chain uses TRBV5-1 and TRBJ1-5; 7 bases match TRBD1. CDR3 length: 14 amino acids. In germline, CDR1 is SGHRS, CDR2 YFSETQ. V shed 7 bases and J 2 bases; nucleotides not matched to a gene: 6. CDR3 loop: CASSTGEGNQPQHF. The CDR3 DNA sequence: TGCGCCAGCTCAACAGGGGAGGGCAATCAGCCCCAGCATTTT.

V and J are TRBV20-1 and TRBJ1-2; no clear D gene. The CDR3 length is 8 residues. CDR1 is DFQATT and CDR2 is SNEGSKA in the germline V gene (reference sequence). V lost 6 bases and J lost 6, with 2 bases in between. As DNA, the CDR3 is TGCAGTGCCAATGGCTACACCTTC. Amino acid sequence: CSANGYTF.

The rearrangement joins TRBV28 to TRBJ1-6; TRBD1 matches at 10 bases. The CDR3 extends over 16 amino acids. J gave up 10 bases and V 4 bases, and 10 bases lay outside the gene matches. Germline values: CDR1 MDHEN, CDR2 SYDVKM. The CDR3 DNA reads as TGTGCCAGCAGTTCACCTGTGGGACAGGGGCGGTCACCCCTCCACTTT. This encodes CASSSPVGQGRSPLHF.

V usage is TRBV18 and J usage is TRBJ2-2, with TRBD1 as a possible D gene (5 bases). CDR3 size: 15 residues. Germline V gene data show CDR1 as KGHSH and CDR2 as LQKENI. The V gene lost 3 bases and the J gene lost 0 bases, with 8 bases spanning the gap. CDR3 in DNA: TGTGCCAGCTCACCGGACATAACGAACACCGGGGAGCTGTTTTTT. Protein product: CASSPDITNTGELFF.